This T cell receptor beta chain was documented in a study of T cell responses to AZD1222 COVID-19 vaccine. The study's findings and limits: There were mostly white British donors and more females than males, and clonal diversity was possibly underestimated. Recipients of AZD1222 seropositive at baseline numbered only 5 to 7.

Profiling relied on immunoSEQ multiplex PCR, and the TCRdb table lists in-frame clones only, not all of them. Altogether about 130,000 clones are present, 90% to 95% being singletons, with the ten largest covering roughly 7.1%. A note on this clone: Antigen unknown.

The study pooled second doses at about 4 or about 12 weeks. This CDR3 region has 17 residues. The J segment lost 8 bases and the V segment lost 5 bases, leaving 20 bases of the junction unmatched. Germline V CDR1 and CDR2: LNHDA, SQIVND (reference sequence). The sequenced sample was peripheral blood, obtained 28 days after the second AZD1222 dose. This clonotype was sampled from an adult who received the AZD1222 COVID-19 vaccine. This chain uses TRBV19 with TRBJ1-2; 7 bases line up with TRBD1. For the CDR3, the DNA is TGTGCCAGTAGTCTGATGACAGGGTCAGGCGCGGGAGAAGGCTACACCTTC. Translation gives CASSLMTGSGAGEGYTF.